The next 30 T cell receptor beta chains were all read from a single sample in a study of CD8 T cell repertoires and HIV-1 epitope variants. The assay was immunoSEQ multiplex PCR, and TCRdb's table has in-frame clones only and misses some. The sample yields roughly 5,200 clones, about 66% seen once. These receptors have no identified antigens. Material: cultured CD8+ T cells derived from PBMCs. Every receptor here comes from a male donor with HIV.

The rearrangement uses TRBV27 and TRBJ2-7, with TRBD1 identical over 10 bases. This CDR3 spans 16 amino acids. Looked up from germline, CDR1 is MNHEY and CDR2 is SMNVEV (reference sequence). Trimming cost V 10 bases and J 1 base; bases outside gene matches: 13. This CDR3 is CAILLPAGQGSYEQYF. The CDR3 DNA follows: TGTGCCATCTTATTACCCGCGGGACAGGGGTCCTACGAGCAGTACTTC.

The V and J genes are TRBV9 and TRBJ1-5; 7 bases match TRBD1. J gave up 2 bases and V 4 bases, and 6 bases lay outside the gene matches. Germline CDR1 and CDR2: SGDLS and YYNGEE. CDR3 length: 15 residues. CDR3 sequence (DNA): TGTGCCAGCAGCCTCACAGGGGTCGGCAATCAGCCCCAGCATTTT. Protein product: CASSLTGVGNQPQHF.

The rearrangement uses TRBV27 and TRBJ2-7; TRBD1 matches 9 bases. The J segment lost 3 bases and the V segment lost 5 bases, leaving 8 bases of the junction unmatched. CDR1 is MNHEY and CDR2 is SMNVEV in the germline V gene (reference sequence). CDR3 length equals 15 residues. CDR3 in DNA: TGTGCCAGCAGTCCGGACAGGGGTTACCTCTACGAGCAGTACTTC. It encodes CASSPDRGYLYEQYF.

The rearrangement joins TRBV5-1 to TRBJ2-3; 9 bases are shared with TRBD1. The CDR3 runs to 18 residues. The germline V gene encodes CDR1 SGHRS and CDR2 YFSETQ. V shed 4 bases, J shed 4 bases, and the junction held 16 bases outside the gene matches. The CDR3 loop is CASSQYGGTGFVADTQYF. The CDR3 DNA is TGCGCCAGCAGCCAATATGGGGGGACAGGGTTTGTGGCAGATACGCAGTATTTT.

As DNA, the CDR3 is TGTGCCAGCAGCCAAGATCAGGGGATTCAGCAGTTCTTC. This gives the protein CASSQDQGIQQFF. The gene calls are TRBV14 and TRBJ2-1; a weak D match, TRBD1 (6 bases). Trimming took off 0 bases at V and 11 bases at J, with 11 bases between the two ends. The CDR3 runs to 13 residues. Germline CDR1 SGHDN, CDR2 FVKESK.

V gene TRBV14 combines with J gene TRBJ2-1, with 10 bases fitting TRBD2. The ends lost 6 bases at V and 1 base at J; junction bases unmatched: 6. CDR1 is SGHDN and CDR2 is FVKESK in the germline V gene. The CDR3 length is 16 residues. CDR3 in amino acids: CASRSSGGASYNEQFF. The CDR3 DNA follows: TGTGCCAGCAGATCTAGCGGGGGCGCGTCCTACAATGAGCAGTTCTTC.

This clone was counted only a few times. This chain links TRBV2 with TRBJ2-7; D is undetermined. Trimming stripped 1 base from V and 5 bases from J, with 15 bases between. In germline, CDR1 is SNHLY, CDR2 FYNNEI. The CDR3 totals 15 residues. The CDR3 DNA reads as TGTGCCAGCAGTGAAGATGTTGGCGACTTTCACGAGCAGTACTTC. This sequence encodes CASSEDVGDFHEQYF.

This sequence joins TRBV10-2 and TRBJ2-1; D is unresolved. The CDR3 spans 12 residues. The germline V and J ends were trimmed by 5 bases and 8 bases, with 10 bases remaining between them. The germline CDR1 and CDR2 sequences are WSHSY and SAAADI. CDR3 DNA: TGCGCCAGCAGTCTATATAGGGATGAGCAGTTCTTC. It is translated as CASSLYRDEQFF.

CDR3 residues: CASSDGLGFSDTGELFF. DNA of the CDR3: TGTGCCAGCAGTGACGGACTAGGATTTTCGGACACCGGGGAGCTGTTTTTT. The chain uses TRBV28 and TRBJ2-2, with TRBD2 identical over 7 bases. Germline trimming cut 5 bases from V and 3 bases from J; bases unmatched to any gene: 12. This CDR3 is built from 17 residues. The V gene's germline CDR1 is MDHEN and CDR2 SYDVKM.

The chain combines TRBV15 with TRBJ2-5; D could derive from TRBD1 or TRBD2 (5 bases each). CDR1 is LNHNV, CDR2 YYDKDF, per germline (reference sequence). The CDR3 extends over 16 amino acids. V was clipped by 3 bases and J by 2 bases, with 16 bases between them. The CDR3 protein is CATSRTMGETQETQYF. Written as DNA, the CDR3 is TGTGCCACCAGCAGGACCATGGGGGAGACGCAAGAGACCCAGTACTTC.

This sequence joins TRBV19 and TRBJ2-1; the D gene is possibly TRBD2 (6 bases). The V and J ends lost 2 bases and 4 bases respectively, with 12 bases between them. Germline V gene data show CDR1 as LNHDA and CDR2 as SQIVND (reference sequence). The CDR3 sequence is 15 residues long. CDR3 coding DNA: TGTGCCAGTAGTATAAGCCAGGAGGGGTACAATGAGCAGTTCTTC. Its protein is CASSISQEGYNEQFF.

This sequence joins TRBV27 and TRBJ2-1; tentatively, D is TRBD1 (6 bases). Germline V lookup: CDR1 MNHEY, CDR2 SMNVEV (reference sequence). The V end was cut by 2 bases, the J end by 0 bases, with 14 bases between. The CDR3 loop spans 17 amino acids. CDR3 region: CASSLKQGEGSYNEQFF. DNA for the CDR3: TGTGCCAGCAGTTTAAAACAGGGTGAGGGCTCCTACAATGAGCAGTTCTTC.

V is TRBV28 and J is TRBJ1-1, with D unclear. With 6 bases removed from V and 1 base from J, the gap between germline ends came to 15 bases. Germline CDR1 MDHEN, CDR2 SYDVKM. CDR3 length equals 15 residues. The CDR3 reads CASSPPEVGNTEAFF. CDR3 nucleotides: TGTGCCAGCAGCCCGCCCGAGGTGGGGAACACTGAAGCTTTCTTT.

The rearrangement joins TRBV30 to TRBJ2-7; D not certain. V dropped 4 bases and J dropped 4 bases, with 8 bases sitting between them. This CDR3 comprises 11 residues. Germline CDR1 is GTSNPN and CDR2 is SVGIG (reference sequence). CDR3 loop: CAWTREYEQYF. The CDR3 region has the DNA TGTGCCTGGACTAGGGAATACGAGCAGTACTTC.

This clone was observed a few times. The rearrangement uses TRBV28 and TRBJ1-1; D not resolved. This CDR3 is built from 14 residues. Trimming removed 7 bases from V and 4 bases from J, with 16 bases in between. CDR1 MDHEN and CDR2 SYDVKM come from the germline V gene. The CDR3 bases are TGTGCCAGCACCGTGCCGAGGTCGGGCACTGAAGCTTTCTTT. The encoded protein is CASTVPRSGTEAFF. The full variable domain, completed using reference TRBV28 and TRBJ1-1, is DVKVTQSSRYLVKRTGEKVFLECVQDMDHENMFWYRQDPGLGLRLIYFSYDVKMKEKGDIPEGYSVSREKKERFSLILESASTNQTSMYLCASTVPRSGTEAFFGQGTRLTVV.

The chain couples TRBV7-9 to TRBJ1-5; weak D call: TRBD1 (5 bases). CDR3 length equals 14 residues. Trimming left V 3 bases short and J 6 bases short, with 12 bases between. In germline, CDR1 is SEHNR, CDR2 FQNEAQ (reference sequence). The CDR3 sequence is CASSFSGGSQPQHF. DNA for the CDR3: TGTGCCAGCAGCTTCTCCGGGGGGAGTCAGCCCCAGCATTTT.

The chain carries TRBV19 and TRBJ2-2, with D possibly being TRBD1 (5 bases). V shed 5 bases and J shed 4 bases, with 20 bases lying between them. CDR3 size: 17 residues. The germline V gene has CDR1 LNHDA and CDR2 SQIVND (reference sequence). The CDR3 nucleotides read TGTGCCAGTAGTTCCCTCCCTTGGGGCACAGGCACCGGGGAGCTGTTTTTT. Its protein product is CASSSLPWGTGTGELFF.

This chain connects TRBV6-5 to TRBJ2-7; 8 bases map to TRBD2. The CDR3 loop spans 12 amino acids. Germline lookup yields CDR1 MNHEY and CDR2 SVGAGI. V lost 6 bases and J lost 6; bases outside the gene matches: 4. The CDR3 bases are TGTGCCAGCAGCCCGGGGGGGGGCGAGCAGTACTTC. Translation gives CASSPGGGEQYF.

The chain is built from TRBV27 and TRBJ2-7; D gene ambiguous. CDR1 and CDR2 (germline): MNHEY, SMNVEV (reference sequence). V was trimmed by 0 bases and J by 3 bases, leaving 9 bases between them. This CDR3 is built from 14 residues. CDR3 DNA: TGTGCCAGCAGTTTATCGTCTGGGCTCTACGAGCAGTACTTC. Translating it yields CASSLSSGLYEQYF.

This chain links TRBV28 with TRBJ2-5; 9 bases are shared with TRBD2. CDR1 is MDHEN and CDR2 is SYDVKM in the germline V gene. CDR3 size: 15 residues. The ends lost 5 bases at V and 5 bases at J; junction bases unmatched: 9. The CDR3 nucleotides are TGTGCCAGCAGTGGGACTAGCCTGAGGGTGGAGACCCAGTACTTC. Translated: CASSGTSLRVETQYF.

The chain couples TRBV11-2 to TRBJ1-3; no clear D. The germline V gene encodes CDR1 SGHAT and CDR2 FQNNGV. This CDR3 is built from 14 residues. V lost 5 bases and J 3 bases, leaving 11 bases between the germline ends. The CDR3 region is CASSQGSVGNTIYF. DNA for the CDR3: TGTGCCAGCAGCCAAGGAAGCGTTGGAAACACCATATATTTT.

The J gene is TRBJ2-2, the V gene TRBV4-2; possibly TRBD1 for D (5 bases). Per germline, CDR1 LGHNA and CDR2 YNFKEQ. The V end was cut by 0 bases, the J end by 2 bases, with 13 bases between. The CDR3 sequence is 17 residues long. The DNA for the CDR3 is TGTGCCAGCAGCCAAGAGAGGAGCAGGGTCAACACCGGGGAGCTGTTTTTT. Its translation: CASSQERSRVNTGELFF.

This chain uses TRBV30 with TRBJ1-2; tentatively, D is TRBD1 (5 bases). Trimming removed 0 bases at V and 6 bases at J, with 17 bases between. Germline V gene sequence: CDR1 GTSNPN, CDR2 SVGIG (reference sequence). The CDR3 runs to 15 residues. CDR3 amino acids: CAWSVLKLGLDGYTF. In DNA form, the CDR3 reads TGTGCCTGGAGTGTACTCAAATTGGGGCTTGATGGCTACACCTTC.

This clone is a singleton in its sample. The chain joins TRBV4-1 to TRBJ2-1; D is ambiguous. Germline assignment: CDR1 MGHRA and CDR2 YSYEKL. This CDR3 comprises 14 residues. V gave up 1 base and J gave up 0 bases, with 4 bases separating them. CDR3 sequence: CASSQASSYNEQFF. CDR3 DNA: TGCGCCAGCAGCCAAGCGAGCTCCTACAATGAGCAGTTCTTC.

This clone was seen more than once but under ten times. The CDR3 DNA reads TGTGCCAGCAGACACCCCAGCGAGACAGGAAGAAGCACCGGGGAGCTGTTTTTT. Encoded protein: CASRHPSETGRSTGELFF. The chain employs TRBV4-2 and TRBJ2-2; D possibly corresponds to TRBD1 (6 bases). Trimming removed 6 bases at V and 4 bases at J, with 24 bases between. The CDR3 runs 18 residues. Germline CDR1 is LGHNA and CDR2 is YNFKEQ.

This sequence joins TRBV19 and TRBJ1-1; no clear D. The CDR3 consists of 14 residues. Germline values: CDR1 LNHDA, CDR2 SQIVND (reference sequence). Trimming pared 9 bases from V and 0 bases from J, leaving 14 bases between. DNA for the CDR3: TGTGCCAGCCGCCCCGAGGCCATGAACACTGAAGCTTTCTTT. It yields the protein CASRPEAMNTEAFF.

CDR3 amino acids: CASSSRQGQETQYF. For the CDR3, the DNA is TGTGCCAGCAGCTCCCGACAGGGCCAAGAGACCCAGTACTTC. The genes are TRBV7-9 and TRBJ2-5; 7 positions match TRBD1. CDR1 SEHNR and CDR2 FQNEAQ come from the germline V gene (reference sequence). The J segment lost 1 base and the V segment lost 4 bases, leaving 3 bases of the junction unmatched. CDR3 length equals 14 residues.

The sample holds a few counts of this clone. The V and J genes are TRBV6-5 and TRBJ2-1; 10 positions match TRBD2. V was pared by 0 bases and J by 6 bases, with 5 bases of the junction left unmatched. Looked up from germline, CDR1 is MNHEY and CDR2 is SVGAGI. The CDR3 covers 16 residues. The chain's CDR3 is CASSYSPSGGRNEQFF. In DNA, the CDR3 is TGTGCCAGCAGTTACTCGCCTAGCGGGGGACGCAATGAGCAGTTCTTC.

The chain recombines TRBV12-5 with TRBJ2-7; D gene uncertain. V was clipped by 3 bases and J by 4 bases, with 7 bases between them. The CDR3 sequence is 12 residues long. Germline loops: CDR1 LGHNT, CDR2 FRNRAP. The CDR3 bases are TGTGCTAGTGGTTTCGGGTTATACGAGCAGTACTTC. It encodes CASGFGLYEQYF.

V usage is TRBV11-2 and J usage is TRBJ1-2; 7 bases agree with TRBD1. V was pared by 4 bases and J by 2 bases, with 7 bases of the junction left unmatched. CDR1 and CDR2 from the germline V gene are SGHAT and FQNNGV. CDR3 length: 15 amino acids. The CDR3 spells CASSSFRGGNYGYTF. In DNA, the CDR3 is TGTGCCAGCAGCTCCTTCAGGGGGGGGAACTATGGCTACACCTTC.